This TCR beta chain is from a study of T cells in narcolepsy. Using immunoSEQ multiplex PCR, the repertoire was profiled, and TCRdb retains in-frame clones only, with some absent. The sample records 15,000 to 20,000 clones, over 75% being singletons. V was cut by 1 base and J by 6 bases, with 7 bases left in between. The germline V gene encodes CDR1 SEHNR and CDR2 FQNEAQ (reference sequence). This CDR3 spans 13 amino acids. General study findings and limits: No autoreactive T cell clone sequences appeared in some memory CD4+ repertoires.

This clone was detected only a few times. The antigen is unknown. The clonotype comes from a human donor in good health. This chain uses TRBV7-9 with TRBJ2-1, with D hard to call. Sequenced sample: memory (CD45RA-) CD4+ T cells from blood. The CDR3 reads CASSLDSINEQFF. The DNA of the CDR3 is TGTGCCAGCAGCTTAGACAGTATCAATGAGCAGTTCTTC.